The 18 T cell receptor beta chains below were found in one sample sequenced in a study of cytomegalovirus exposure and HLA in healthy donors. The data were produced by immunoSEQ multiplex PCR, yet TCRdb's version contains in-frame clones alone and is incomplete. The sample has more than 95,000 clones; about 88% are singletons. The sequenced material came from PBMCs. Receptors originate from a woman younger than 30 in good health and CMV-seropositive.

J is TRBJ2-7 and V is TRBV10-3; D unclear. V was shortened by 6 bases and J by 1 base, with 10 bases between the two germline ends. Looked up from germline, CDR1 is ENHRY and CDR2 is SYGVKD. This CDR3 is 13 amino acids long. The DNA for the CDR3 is TGTGCCATCAGGGCAGGTCTTTCCTACGAGCAGTACTTC. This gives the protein CAIRAGLSYEQYF.

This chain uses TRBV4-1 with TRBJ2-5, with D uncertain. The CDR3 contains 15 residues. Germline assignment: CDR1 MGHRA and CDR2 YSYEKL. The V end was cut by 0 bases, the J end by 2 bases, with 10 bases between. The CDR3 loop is CASSQDGGLQETQYF. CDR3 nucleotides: TGCGCCAGCAGCCAAGATGGCGGATTACAAGAGACCCAGTACTTC.

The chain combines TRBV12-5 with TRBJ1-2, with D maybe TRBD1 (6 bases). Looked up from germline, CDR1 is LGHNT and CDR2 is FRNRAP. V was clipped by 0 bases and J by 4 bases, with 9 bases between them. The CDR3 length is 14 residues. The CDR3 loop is CASGLVGQTYGYTF. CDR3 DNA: TGTGCTAGTGGTTTGGTAGGACAGACCTATGGCTACACCTTC.

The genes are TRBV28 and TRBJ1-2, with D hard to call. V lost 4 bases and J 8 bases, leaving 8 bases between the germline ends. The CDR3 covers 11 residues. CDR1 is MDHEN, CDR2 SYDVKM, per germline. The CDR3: CASSSQKGYTF. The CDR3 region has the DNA TGTGCCAGCAGTTCCCAGAAGGGCTACACCTTC.

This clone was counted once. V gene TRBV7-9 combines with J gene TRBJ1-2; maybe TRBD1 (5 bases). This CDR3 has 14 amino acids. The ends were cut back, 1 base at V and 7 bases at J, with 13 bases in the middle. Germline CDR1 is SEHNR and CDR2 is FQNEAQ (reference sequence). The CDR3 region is CASSLEGLSSGYTF. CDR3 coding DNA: TGTGCCAGCAGCTTAGAGGGGCTCTCGTCTGGCTACACCTTC.

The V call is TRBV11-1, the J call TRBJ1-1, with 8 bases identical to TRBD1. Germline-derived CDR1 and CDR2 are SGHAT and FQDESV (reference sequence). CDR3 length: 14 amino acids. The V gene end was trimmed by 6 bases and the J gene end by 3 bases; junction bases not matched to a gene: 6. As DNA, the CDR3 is TGTGCCAGCAGAGGACAGGGAAAGGACACTGAAGCTTTCTTT. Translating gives CASRGQGKDTEAFF.

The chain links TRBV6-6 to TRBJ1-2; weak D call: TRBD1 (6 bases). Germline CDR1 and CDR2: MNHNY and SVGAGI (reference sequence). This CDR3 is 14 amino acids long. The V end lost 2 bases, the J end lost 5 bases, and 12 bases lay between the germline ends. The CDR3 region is CASSYLRQEYGYTF. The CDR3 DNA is TGTGCCAGCAGTTACCTTCGACAGGAATATGGCTACACCTTC.

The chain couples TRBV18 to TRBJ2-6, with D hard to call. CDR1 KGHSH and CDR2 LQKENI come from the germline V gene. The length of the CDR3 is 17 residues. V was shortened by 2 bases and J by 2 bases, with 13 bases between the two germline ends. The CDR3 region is CASSPGQVKAGANVLTF. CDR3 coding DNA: TGTGCCAGCTCACCAGGCCAGGTGAAGGCTGGGGCCAACGTCCTGACTTTC.

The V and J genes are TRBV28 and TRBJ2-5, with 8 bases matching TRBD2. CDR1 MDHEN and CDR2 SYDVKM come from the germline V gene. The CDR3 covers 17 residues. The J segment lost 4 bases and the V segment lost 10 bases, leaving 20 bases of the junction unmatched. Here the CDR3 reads CATGRGIAGNLPETQYF. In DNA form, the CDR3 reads TGTGCCACTGGAAGGGGAATAGCGGGGAACTTACCAGAGACCCAGTACTTC. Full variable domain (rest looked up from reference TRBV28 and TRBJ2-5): DVKVTQSSRYLVKRTGEKVFLECVQDMDHENMFWYRQDPGLGLRLIYFSYDVKMKEKGDIPEGYSVSREKKERFSLILESASTNQTSMYLCATGRGIAGNLPETQYFGPGTRLLVL.

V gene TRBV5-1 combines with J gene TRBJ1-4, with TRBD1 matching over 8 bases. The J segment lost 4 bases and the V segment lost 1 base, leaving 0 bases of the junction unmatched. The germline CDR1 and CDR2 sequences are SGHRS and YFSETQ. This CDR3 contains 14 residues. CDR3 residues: CASSLTGGNEKLFF. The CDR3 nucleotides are TGCGCCAGCAGCTTGACAGGGGGTAATGAAAAACTGTTTTTT.

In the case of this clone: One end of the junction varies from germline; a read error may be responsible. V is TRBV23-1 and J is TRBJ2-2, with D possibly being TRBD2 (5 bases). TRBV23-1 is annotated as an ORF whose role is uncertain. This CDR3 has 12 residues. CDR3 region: CASSQSDRGAVF. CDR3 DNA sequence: TGCGCCAGCAGTCAATCTGACCGGGGAGCTGTTTTT.

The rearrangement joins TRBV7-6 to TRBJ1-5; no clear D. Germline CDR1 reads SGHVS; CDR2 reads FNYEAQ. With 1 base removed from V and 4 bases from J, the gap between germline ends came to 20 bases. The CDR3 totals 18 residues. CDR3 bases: TGTGCCAGCAGCTTAGAAGGTTCATGGAACAGCCGTAATCAGCCCCAGCATTTT. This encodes CASSLEGSWNSRNQPQHF.

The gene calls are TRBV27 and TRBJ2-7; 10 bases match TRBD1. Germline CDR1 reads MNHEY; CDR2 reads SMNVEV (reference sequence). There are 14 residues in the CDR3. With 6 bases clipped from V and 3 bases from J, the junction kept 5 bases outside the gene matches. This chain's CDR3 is CASSRQGAFYEQYF. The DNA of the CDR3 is TGTGCCAGCAGCCGACAGGGGGCCTTCTACGAGCAGTACTTC.

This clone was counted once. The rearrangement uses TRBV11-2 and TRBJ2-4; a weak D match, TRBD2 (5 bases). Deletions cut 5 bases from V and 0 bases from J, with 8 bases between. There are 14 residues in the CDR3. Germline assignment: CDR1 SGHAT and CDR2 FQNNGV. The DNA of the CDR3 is TGTGCCAGCAGCGTCGGGATAGCCAAAAACATTCAGTACTTC. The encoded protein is CASSVGIAKNIQYF.

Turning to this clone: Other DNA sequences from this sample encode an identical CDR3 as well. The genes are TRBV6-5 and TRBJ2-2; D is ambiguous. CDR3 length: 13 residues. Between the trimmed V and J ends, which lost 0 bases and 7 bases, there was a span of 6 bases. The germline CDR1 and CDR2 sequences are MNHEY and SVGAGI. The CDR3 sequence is CASSYSRSGELFF. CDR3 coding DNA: TGTGCCAGCAGTTACTCACGCAGCGGGGAGCTGTTTTTT.

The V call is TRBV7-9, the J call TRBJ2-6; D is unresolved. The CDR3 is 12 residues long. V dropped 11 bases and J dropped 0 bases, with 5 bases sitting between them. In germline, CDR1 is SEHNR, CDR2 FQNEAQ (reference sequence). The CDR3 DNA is TGTGCCGGCCCCTCTGGGGCCAACGTCCTGACTTTC. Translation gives CAGPSGANVLTF.

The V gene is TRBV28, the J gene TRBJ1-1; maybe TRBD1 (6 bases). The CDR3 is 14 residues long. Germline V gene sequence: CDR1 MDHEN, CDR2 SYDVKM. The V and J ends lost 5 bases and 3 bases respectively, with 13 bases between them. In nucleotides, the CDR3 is TGTGCCAGCAGTGAAATACAGGGACACACTGAAGCTTTCTTT. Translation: CASSEIQGHTEAFF. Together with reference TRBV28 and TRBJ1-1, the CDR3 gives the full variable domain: DVKVTQSSRYLVKRTGEKVFLECVQDMDHENMFWYRQDPGLGLRLIYFSYDVKMKEKGDIPEGYSVSREKKERFSLILESASTNQTSMYLCASSEIQGHTEAFFGQGTRLTVV.

CDR3 region: CASSLAPVAGIPYEQYF. The CDR3 DNA reads TGTGCCAGCAGCTTAGCCCCCGTAGCGGGGATTCCCTACGAGCAGTACTTC. This chain joins TRBV13 and TRBJ2-7, with 8 bases that match TRBD2. Germline trimming cut 1 base from V and 2 bases from J; bases unmatched to any gene: 10. Germline lookup yields CDR1 PRHDT and CDR2 FYEKMQ (reference sequence). The CDR3 sequence is 17 residues long.